This T cell receptor (beta chain) was identified during a study of Ad26.COV2.S vaccination and SARS-CoV-2 variants. Remarks on this clone: Its antigen is undetermined.

Sequenced by immunoSEQ multiplex PCR; TCRdb stores in-frame clones only, minus some. Altogether around 400,000 clones are present, around nine tenths being singletons, with the ten largest covering 12%. Sample treatment: approximately 18 received Ad26.COV2.S at low or high dose, single or two shots; roughly five received placebo; per-sample allocation not given. The samples were gathered on day 63 after the first injection of vaccine or placebo. The study, taken as a whole, reports: Researchers cautioned that TCR breadth and depth analyses may have underestimated total T cell responses.

Germline V gene data show CDR1 as MNHNS and CDR2 as SASEGT. V lost 1 base to trimming and J lost 8 bases, with 20 bases between them. The CDR3 is 16 residues long. The receptor comes from a person between 18 and 65 years old who received the Ad26.COV2.S COVID-19 vaccine or a placebo. This material consisted of peripheral blood, taken in a trial of Ad26.COV2.S vaccine versus placebo. This sequence joins TRBV6-1 and TRBJ1-2, with D tentatively TRBD1 (6 bases). The CDR3: CASSEVTGQTHAGYTF. In nucleotides, the CDR3 is TGTGCCAGCAGTGAAGTCACGGGACAAACACATGCGGGCTACACCTTC.